The rows below give T cell receptor beta chains drawn from one sample of a study of T cell changes during pregnancy in multiple sclerosis. Data came from immunoSEQ multiplex PCR; TCRdb stores just in-frame clones and leaves some out. Of under 50,000 clones listed, approximately 89% were seen once; the top ten hold approximately 0.67%. The sequenced sample was CD4+ T cells from peripheral blood mononuclear cells, obtained in the second trimester of pregnancy. The receptors here all came from a female donor in good health, enrolled as a control in a pregnancy study. Both conserved end residues are part of each CDR3. Each record gives: V gene, D gene, J gene, clone size, CDR3 protein. A D gene is named only where the DNA matches it firmly. Size tells how often a clone was seen (once, few, many) or the class of an expanded clone, and some rows leave it out.

V: TRBV18; D: -; J: TRBJ1-1; size: -; CDR3: CASSPVEGMNTEAFF
V: TRBV2; D: -; J: TRBJ1-5; size: -; CDR3: CASSIQGGQPQHF
V: TRBV6-5; D: TRBD2; J: TRBJ2-1; size: -; CDR3: CASSYRRGGYNEQFF
V: TRBV11-3; D: -; J: TRBJ2-3; size: -; CDR3: CASSLAGTDTQYF
V: TRBV5-4; D: TRBD2; J: TRBJ2-1; size: -; CDR3: CASSSPVLAGIFEQFF
V: TRBV7-2; D: -; J: TRBJ2-2; size: -; CDR3: CASSLRGGNTGELFF
V: TRBV27; D: TRBD1; J: TRBJ1-1; size: -; CDR3: CASRATGGMNTEAFF
V: TRBV4-2; D: TRBD2; J: TRBJ2-4; size: once; CDR3: CASSPSGLATWGTKNIQYF
V: TRBV5-5; D: TRBD1; J: TRBJ2-2; size: -; CDR3: CASSARDRANTGELFF
V: TRBV28; D: -; J: TRBJ1-2; size: -; CDR3: CASRVLGNYGYTF
V: TRBV14; D: -; J: TRBJ2-7; size: once; CDR3: CASSPLRSTGSYEQYF
V: TRBV28; D: -; J: TRBJ1-1; size: -; CDR3: CAISFRNAEAFF
V: TRBV19; D: TRBD1; J: TRBJ1-5; size: -; CDR3: CASSKNQGAMDQPQHF